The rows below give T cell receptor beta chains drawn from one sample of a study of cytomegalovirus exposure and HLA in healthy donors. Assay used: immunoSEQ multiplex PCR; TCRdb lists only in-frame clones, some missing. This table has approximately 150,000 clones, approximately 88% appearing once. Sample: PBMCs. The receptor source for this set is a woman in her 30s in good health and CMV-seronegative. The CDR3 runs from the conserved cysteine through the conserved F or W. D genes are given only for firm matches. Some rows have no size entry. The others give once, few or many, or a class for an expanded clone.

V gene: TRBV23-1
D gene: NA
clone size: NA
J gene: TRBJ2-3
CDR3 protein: CASSAGGTDTQYF
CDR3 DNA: TGCGCCAGCAGTGCGGGTGGGACAGATACGCAGTATTTT

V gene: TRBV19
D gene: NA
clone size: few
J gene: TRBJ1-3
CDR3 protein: CASKLQHSGNTIYF
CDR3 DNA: TGTGCCAGTAAGTTACAGCACTCTGGAAACACCATATATTTT

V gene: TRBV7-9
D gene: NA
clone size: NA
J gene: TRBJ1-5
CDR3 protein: CASSFGQGNQPQHF
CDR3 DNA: TGTGCCAGCAGCTTTGGGCAGGGGAATCAGCCCCAGCATTTT

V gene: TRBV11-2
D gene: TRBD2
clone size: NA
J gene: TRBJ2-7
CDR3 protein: CASSLGGTSGVVTPYEQYF
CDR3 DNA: TGTGCCAGCAGCTTAGGAGGGACTAGCGGGGTAGTTACTCCCTACGAGCAGTACTTC

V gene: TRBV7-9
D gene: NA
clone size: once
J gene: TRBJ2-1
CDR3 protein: CASSSKPDDIPREQFF
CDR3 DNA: TGTGCCAGCAGCTCAAAGCCCGACGATATTCCTAGGGAGCAGTTCTTC

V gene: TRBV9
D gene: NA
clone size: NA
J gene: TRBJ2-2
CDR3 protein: CASRAGGVNTGELFF
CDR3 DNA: TGTGCCAGCCGAGCCGGGGGAGTGAACACCGGGGAGCTGTTTTTT

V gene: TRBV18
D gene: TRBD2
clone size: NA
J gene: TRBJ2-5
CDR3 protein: CASSPPRSGGRQETQYF
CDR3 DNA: TGTGCCAGCTCACCACCTAGGAGCGGGGGGAGGCAAGAGACCCAGTACTTC

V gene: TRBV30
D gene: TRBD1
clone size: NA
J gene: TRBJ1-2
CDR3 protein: CAWRKQGGSGYTF
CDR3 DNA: TGTGCCTGGAGGAAACAGGGGGGCTCTGGCTACACCTTC

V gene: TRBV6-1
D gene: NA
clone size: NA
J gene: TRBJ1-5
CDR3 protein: CASSGEGRQPQHF
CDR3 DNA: TGTGCCAGCAGTGGGGAGGGGCGTCAGCCCCAGCATTTT

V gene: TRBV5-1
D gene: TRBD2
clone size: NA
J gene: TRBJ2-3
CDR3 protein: CASSLVGTRADTQYF
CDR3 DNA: TGCGCCAGCAGCTTGGTAGGGACTAGGGCAGATACGCAGTATTTT

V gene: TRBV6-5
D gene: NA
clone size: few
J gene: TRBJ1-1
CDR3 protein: CASSYRRGNTEAFF
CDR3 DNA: TGTGCCAGCAGTTACCGGAGGGGGAACACTGAAGCTTTCTTT

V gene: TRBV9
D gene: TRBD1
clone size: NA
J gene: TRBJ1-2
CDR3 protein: CASSVGGQGGYGYTF
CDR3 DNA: TGTGCCAGCAGCGTAGGCGGACAGGGTGGGTATGGCTACACCTTC

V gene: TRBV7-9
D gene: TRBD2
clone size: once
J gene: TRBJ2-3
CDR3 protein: CASTTKRGASTDTQYF
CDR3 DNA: TGTGCCAGCACCACAAAGCGGGGGGCCTCCACAGATACGCAGTATTTT

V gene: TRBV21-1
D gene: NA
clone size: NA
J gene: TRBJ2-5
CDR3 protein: CASTFFSEGGRYF
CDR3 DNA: TGTGCCAGCACCTTCTTTTCGGAAGGGGGTCGGTACTTC

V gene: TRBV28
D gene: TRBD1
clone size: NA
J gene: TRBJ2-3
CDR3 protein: CASSFTGQGRHTQYF
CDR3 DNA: TGTGCCAGCAGTTTTACCGGACAGGGTCGGCATACGCAGTATTTT

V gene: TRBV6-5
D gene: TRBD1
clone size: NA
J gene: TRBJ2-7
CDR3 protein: CASSGTGGSYEQYF
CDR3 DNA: TGTGCCAGCAGCGGGACAGGGGGTTCCTACGAGCAGTACTTC

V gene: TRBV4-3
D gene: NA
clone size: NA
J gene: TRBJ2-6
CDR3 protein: CASSQVSQGIGASGANVLTF
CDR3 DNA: TGCGCCAGCAGCCAAGTCTCTCAGGGGATAGGAGCTTCTGGGGCCAACGTCCTAACTTTC

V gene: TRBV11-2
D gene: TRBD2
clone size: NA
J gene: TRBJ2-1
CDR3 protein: CASSFYGGTYNEQFF
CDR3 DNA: TGTGCCAGCAGCTTCTACGGGGGGACCTACAATGAGCAGTTCTTC

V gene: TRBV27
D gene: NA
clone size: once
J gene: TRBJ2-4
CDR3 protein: CASSTNPRNIQYF
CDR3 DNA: TGTGCCAGCAGTACGAACCCTAGGAACATTCAGTACTTC

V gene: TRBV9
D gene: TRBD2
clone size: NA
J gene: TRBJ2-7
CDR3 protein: CASSPRTSGAYEQYF
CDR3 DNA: TGTGCCAGCAGCCCAAGGACTAGCGGAGCCTACGAGCAGTACTTC

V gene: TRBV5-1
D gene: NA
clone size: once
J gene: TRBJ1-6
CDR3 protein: CASSLGRFANNSPLHF
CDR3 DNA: TGCGCCAGCAGCTTGGGCAGATTTGCAAATAATTCACCCCTCCACTTT

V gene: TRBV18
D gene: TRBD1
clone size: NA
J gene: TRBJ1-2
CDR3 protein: CASSPGQGASGYTF
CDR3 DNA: TGTGCCAGCTCACCGGGACAGGGGGCTAGTGGCTACACCTTC

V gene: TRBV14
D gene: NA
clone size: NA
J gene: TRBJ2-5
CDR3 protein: CASSLRGQETQYF
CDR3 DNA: TGTGCCAGCAGCCTAAGAGGTCAAGAGACCCAGTACTTC

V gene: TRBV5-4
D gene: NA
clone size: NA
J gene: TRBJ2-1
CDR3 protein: CASSPTRVSSYNEQFF
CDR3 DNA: TGTGCCAGCAGCCCCACGCGGGTTAGCTCCTACAATGAGCAGTTCTTC

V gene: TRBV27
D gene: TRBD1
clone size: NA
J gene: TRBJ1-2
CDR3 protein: CASSAGQGIVRDGYTF
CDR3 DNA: TGTGCCAGCAGCGCAGGACAGGGGATAGTTCGGGATGGCTACACCTTC

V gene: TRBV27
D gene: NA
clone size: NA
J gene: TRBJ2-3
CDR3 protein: CASSWSPVGGARTDTQYF
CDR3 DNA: TGTGCCAGCAGTTGGTCCCCGGTTGGGGGCGCAAGGACAGATACGCAGTATTTT

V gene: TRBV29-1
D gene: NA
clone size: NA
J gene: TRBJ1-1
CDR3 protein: CSVGPLMDSQNRAEAFF
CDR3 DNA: TGCAGCGTTGGCCCCCTCATGGACAGCCAGAACCGGGCTGAAGCTTTCTTT

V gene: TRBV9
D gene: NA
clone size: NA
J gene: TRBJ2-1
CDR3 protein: CASSAQVELDNEQFF
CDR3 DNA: TGTGCCAGCAGCGCCCAAGTTGAACTGGACAATGAGCAGTTCTTC